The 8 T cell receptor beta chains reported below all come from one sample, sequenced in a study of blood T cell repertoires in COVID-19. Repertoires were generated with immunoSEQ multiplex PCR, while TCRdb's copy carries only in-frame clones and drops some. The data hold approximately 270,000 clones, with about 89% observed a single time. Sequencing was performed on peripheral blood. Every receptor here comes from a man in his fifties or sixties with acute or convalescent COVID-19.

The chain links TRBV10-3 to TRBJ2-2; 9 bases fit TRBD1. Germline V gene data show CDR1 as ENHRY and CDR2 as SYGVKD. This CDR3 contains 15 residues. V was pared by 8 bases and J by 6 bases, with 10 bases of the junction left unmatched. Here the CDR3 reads CAIPGGQGPPGELFF. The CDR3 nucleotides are TGTGCCATCCCGGGTGGACAGGGGCCGCCCGGGGAGCTGTTTTTT.

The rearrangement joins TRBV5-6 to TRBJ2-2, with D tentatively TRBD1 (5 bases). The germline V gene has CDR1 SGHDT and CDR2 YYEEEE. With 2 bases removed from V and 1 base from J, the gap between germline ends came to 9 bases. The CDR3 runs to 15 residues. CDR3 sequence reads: CASSFVDRNTGELFF. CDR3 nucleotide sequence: TGTGCCAGCAGCTTCGTAGACAGGAACACCGGGGAGCTGTTTTTT.

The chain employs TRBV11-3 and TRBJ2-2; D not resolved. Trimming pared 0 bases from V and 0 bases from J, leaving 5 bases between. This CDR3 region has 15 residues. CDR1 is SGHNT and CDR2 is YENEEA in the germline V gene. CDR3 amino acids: CASSLELANTGELFF. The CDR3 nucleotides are TGTGCCAGCAGCTTAGAGCTAGCGAACACCGGGGAGCTGTTTTTT.

The CDR3 protein is CASSRGRTGAYEQYF. In nucleotides, the CDR3 is TGCGCCAGCAGCCGAGGGCGGACAGGGGCCTACGAGCAGTACTTC. V usage is TRBV5-1 and J usage is TRBJ2-7; 9 nucleotides line up with TRBD1. The CDR3 has 15 amino acids. The J segment lost 2 bases and the V segment lost 4 bases, leaving 7 bases of the junction unmatched. Germline loops: CDR1 SGHRS, CDR2 YFSETQ.

As DNA, the CDR3 is TGTGCCAGCGCAACTAGCGGGGGGGAGGCGGGCACCGGGGAGCTGTTTTTT. It specifies CASATSGGEAGTGELFF. This rearrangement joins TRBV27 to TRBJ2-2; 13 positions match TRBD2. CDR3 length: 17 residues. Germline values: CDR1 MNHEY, CDR2 SMNVEV (reference sequence). V lost 8 bases to trimming and J lost 4 bases; unmatched junction nucleotides: 10.

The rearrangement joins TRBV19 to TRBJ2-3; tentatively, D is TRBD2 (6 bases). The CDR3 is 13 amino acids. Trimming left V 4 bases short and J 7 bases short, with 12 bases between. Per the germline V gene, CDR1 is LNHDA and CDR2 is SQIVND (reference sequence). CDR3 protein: CASSTGLLNTQYF. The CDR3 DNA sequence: TGTGCCAGTAGTACGGGACTTCTGAATACGCAGTATTTT.

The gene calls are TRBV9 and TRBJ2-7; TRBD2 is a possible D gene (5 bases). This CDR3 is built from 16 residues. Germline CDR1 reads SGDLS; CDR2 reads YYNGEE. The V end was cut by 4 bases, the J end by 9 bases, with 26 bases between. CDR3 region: CASSPHPDEGLYLQYF. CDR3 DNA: TGTGCCAGCAGCCCTCACCCGGACGAGGGCCTCTACTTGCAGTACTTC.

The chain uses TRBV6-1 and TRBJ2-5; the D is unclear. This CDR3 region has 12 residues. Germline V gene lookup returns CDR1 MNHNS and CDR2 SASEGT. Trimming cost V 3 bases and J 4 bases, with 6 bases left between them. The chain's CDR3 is CASSEYRETQYF. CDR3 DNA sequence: TGTGCCAGCAGTGAGTATAGAGAGACCCAGTACTTC.